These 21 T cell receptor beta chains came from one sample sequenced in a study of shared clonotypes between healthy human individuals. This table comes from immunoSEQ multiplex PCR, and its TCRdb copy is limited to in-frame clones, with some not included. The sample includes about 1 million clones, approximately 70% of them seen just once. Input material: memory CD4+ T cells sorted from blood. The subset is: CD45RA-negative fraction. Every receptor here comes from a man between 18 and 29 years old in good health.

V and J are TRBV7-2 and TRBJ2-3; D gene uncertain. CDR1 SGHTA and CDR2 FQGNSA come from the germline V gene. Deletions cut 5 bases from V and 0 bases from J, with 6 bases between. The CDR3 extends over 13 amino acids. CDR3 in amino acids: CASSPLSTDTQYF. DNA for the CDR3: TGTGCCAGCAGCCCGCTGAGCACAGATACGCAGTATTTT.

CDR3 region: CASSLQGPGTGELFF. CDR3 nucleotide sequence: TGCGCCAGCAGCTTACAGGGGCCCGGCACCGGGGAGCTGTTTTTT. This rearrangement joins TRBV10-1 to TRBJ2-2, with 7 bases lining up with TRBD1. With V trimmed by 6 bases and J by 4 bases, 8 bases remained unmatched. This CDR3 has 15 residues. Per germline, CDR1 WNHNN and CDR2 SYGVQD (reference sequence).

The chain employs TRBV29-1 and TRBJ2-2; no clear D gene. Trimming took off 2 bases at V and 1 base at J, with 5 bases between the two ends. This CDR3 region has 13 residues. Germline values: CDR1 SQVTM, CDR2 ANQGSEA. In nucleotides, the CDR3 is TGCAGCGTTGAAAGACAGAACACCGGGGAGCTGTTTTTT. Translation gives CSVERQNTGELFF.

The CDR3 sequence: CASSQDPVRTELFF. CDR3 DNA: TGTGCCAGCAGCCAAGATCCCGTACGGACAGAACTGTTTTTT. This chain joins TRBV14 and TRBJ1-4, with D possibly matching TRBD1 (6 bases). V lost 0 bases and J lost 12, with 14 bases in between. The CDR3 is made up of 14 amino acids. Germline CDR1 SGHDN, CDR2 FVKESK.

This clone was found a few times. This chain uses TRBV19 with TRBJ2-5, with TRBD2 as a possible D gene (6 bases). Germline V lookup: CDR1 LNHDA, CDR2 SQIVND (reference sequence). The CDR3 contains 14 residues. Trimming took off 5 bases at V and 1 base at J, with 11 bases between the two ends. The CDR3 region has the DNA TGTGCCAGTAGTGCGGGGAAAAGCCAAGAGACCCAGTACTTC. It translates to CASSAGKSQETQYF.

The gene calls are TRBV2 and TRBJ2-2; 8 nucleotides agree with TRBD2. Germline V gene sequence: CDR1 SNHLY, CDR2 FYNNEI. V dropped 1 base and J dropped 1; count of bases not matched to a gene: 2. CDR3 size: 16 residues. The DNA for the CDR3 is TGTGCCAGCAGTGAAGGGCTAGCGGGGAACACCGGGGAGCTGTTTTTT. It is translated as CASSEGLAGNTGELFF.

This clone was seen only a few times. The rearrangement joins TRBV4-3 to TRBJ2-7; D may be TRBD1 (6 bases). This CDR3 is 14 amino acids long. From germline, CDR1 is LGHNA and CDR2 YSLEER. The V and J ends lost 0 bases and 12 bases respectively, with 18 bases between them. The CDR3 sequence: CASSQDRWIGGMYF. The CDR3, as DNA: TGCGCCAGCAGCCAAGACCGGTGGATAGGGGGAATGTACTTC.

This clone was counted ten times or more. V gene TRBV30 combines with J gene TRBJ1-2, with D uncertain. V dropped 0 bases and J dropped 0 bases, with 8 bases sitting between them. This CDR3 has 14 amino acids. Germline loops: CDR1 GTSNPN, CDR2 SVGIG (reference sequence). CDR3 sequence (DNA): TGTGCCTGGAGTGTATCACGCACTAACTATGGCTACACCTTC. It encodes CAWSVSRTNYGYTF. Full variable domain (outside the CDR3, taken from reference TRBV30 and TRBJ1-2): SQTIHQWPATLVQPVGSPLSLECTVEGTSNPNLYWYRQAAGRGLQLLFYSVGIGQISSEVPQNLSASRPQDRQFILSSKKLLLSDSGFYLCAWSVSRTNYGYTFGSGTRLTVV.

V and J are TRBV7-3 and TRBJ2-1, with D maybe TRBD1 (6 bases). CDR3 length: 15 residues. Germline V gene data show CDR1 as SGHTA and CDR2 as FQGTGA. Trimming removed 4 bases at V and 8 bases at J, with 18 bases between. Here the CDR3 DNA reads TGTGCCAGCAGCTCCCAGGGGACGAATGCGGATGAGCAGTTCTTC. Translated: CASSSQGTNADEQFF.

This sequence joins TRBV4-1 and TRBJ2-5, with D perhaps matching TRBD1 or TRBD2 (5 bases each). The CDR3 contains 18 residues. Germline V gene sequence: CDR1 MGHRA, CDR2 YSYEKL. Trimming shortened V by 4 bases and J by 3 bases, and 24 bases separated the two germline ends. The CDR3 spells CASSPGGTPQDREETQYF. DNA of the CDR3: TGCGCCAGCAGCCCTGGGGGAACACCCCAGGACCGTGAAGAGACCCAGTACTTC.

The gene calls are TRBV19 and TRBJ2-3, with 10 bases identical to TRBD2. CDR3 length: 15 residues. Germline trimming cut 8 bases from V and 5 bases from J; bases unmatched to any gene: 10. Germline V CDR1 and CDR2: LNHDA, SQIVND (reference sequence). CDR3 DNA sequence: TGTGCCAGTGGGAAGCGGGGGGGCCTGGGAGATACGCAGTATTTT. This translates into CASGKRGGLGDTQYF.

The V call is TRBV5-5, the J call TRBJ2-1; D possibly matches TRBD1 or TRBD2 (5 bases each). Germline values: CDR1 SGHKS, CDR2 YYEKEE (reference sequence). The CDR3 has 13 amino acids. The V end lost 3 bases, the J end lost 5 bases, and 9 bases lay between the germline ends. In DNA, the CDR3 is TGTGCCAGCAGCTCGGGGCCTGACAATGAGCAGTTCTTC. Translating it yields CASSSGPDNEQFF.

CDR3 loop: CASRPLNTEAFF. In DNA form, the CDR3 reads TGTGCAAGTCGGCCGCTGAACACTGAAGCTTTCTTT. V usage is TRBV12-2 and J usage is TRBJ1-1. TRBV12-2 is listed as a pseudogene. The CDR3 runs 12 residues.

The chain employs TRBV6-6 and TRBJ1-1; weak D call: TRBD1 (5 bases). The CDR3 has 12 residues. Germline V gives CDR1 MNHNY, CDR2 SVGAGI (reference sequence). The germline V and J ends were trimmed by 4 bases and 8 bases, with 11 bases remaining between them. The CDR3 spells CASSLGVGEAFF. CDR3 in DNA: TGTGCCAGCAGTTTGGGGGTAGGGGAAGCTTTCTTT.

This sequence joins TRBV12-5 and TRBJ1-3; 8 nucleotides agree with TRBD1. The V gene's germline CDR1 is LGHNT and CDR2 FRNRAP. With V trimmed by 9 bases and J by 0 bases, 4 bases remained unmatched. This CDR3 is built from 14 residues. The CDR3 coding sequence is TGTGCTAGCGCGACAGGGGACTCTGGAAACACCATATATTTT. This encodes CASATGDSGNTIYF.

In DNA form, the CDR3 reads TGTGCCAGCAGCTTCGCGGCTAGCGGGACCGACAATGAGCAGTTCTTC. Its protein is CASSFAASGTDNEQFF. V and J are TRBV7-3 and TRBJ2-1, with 9 positions matching TRBD2. Germline CDR1 SGHTA, CDR2 FQGTGA. CDR3 size: 16 residues. V gave up 3 bases and J gave up 5 bases; unmatched junction bases: 8.

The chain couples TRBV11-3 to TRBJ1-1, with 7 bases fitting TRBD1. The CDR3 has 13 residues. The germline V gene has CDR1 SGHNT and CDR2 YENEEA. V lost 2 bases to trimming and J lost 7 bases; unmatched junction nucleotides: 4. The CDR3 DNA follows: TGTGCCAGCAGCTTATCAGGGGGAGGTGAAGCTTTCTTT. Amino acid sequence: CASSLSGGGEAFF.

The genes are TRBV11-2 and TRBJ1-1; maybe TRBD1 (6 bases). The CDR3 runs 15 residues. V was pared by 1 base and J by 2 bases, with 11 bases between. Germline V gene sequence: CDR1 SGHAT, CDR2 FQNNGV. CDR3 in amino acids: CASSLGAGVNTEAFF. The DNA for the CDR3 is TGTGCCAGCAGCTTAGGGGCAGGGGTTAACACTGAAGCTTTCTTT.

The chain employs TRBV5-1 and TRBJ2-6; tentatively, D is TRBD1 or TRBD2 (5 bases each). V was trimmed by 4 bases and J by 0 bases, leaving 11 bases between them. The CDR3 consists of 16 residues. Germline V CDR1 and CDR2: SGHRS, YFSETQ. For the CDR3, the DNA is TGCGCCAGCAGCCTACTGGGGGACTCTGGGGCCAACGTCCTGACTTTC. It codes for CASSLLGDSGANVLTF.

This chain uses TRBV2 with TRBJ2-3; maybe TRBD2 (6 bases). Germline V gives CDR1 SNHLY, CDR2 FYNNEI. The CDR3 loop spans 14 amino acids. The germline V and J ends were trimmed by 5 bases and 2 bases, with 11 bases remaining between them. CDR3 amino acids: CASSQREYTDTQYF. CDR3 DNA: TGTGCCAGCAGTCAACGGGAGTACACAGATACGCAGTATTTT.

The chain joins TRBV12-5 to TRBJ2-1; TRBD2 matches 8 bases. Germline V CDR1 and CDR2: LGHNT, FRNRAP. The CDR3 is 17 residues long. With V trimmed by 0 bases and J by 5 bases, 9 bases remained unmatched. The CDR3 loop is CASGLVRSGSSHNEQFF. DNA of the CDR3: TGTGCTAGTGGTTTGGTACGGAGCGGGAGTTCTCACAATGAGCAGTTCTTC.